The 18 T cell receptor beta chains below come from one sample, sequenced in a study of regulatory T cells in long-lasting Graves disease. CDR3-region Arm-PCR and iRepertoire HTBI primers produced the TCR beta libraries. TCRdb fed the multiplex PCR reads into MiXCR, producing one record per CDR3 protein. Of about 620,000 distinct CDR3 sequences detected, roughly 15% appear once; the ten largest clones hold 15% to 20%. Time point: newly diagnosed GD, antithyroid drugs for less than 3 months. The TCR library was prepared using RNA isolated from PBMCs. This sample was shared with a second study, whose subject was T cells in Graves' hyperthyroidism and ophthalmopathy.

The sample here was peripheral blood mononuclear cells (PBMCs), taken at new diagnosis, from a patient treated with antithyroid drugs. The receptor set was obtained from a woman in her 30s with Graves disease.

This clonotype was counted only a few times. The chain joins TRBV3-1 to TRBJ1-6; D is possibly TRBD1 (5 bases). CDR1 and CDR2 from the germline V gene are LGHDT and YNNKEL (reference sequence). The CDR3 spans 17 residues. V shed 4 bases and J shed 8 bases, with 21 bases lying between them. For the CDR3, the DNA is TGTGCCAGCAGCCTCCGCCTCCGGGCAGGGCCCGATTCACCCCTCCACTTT. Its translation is CASSLRLRAGPDSPLHF.

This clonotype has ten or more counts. The CDR3 spells CASSRSGFYEQYF. CDR3 coding DNA: TGTGCCAGCAGCCGCTCAGGGTTCTACGAGCAGTACTTC. The rearrangement links TRBV6-1 to TRBJ2-7, with D possibly TRBD1 on 5 matching bases. The CDR3 loop spans 13 amino acids. Trimming removed 6 bases at V and 3 bases at J, with 12 bases between. Germline V CDR1 and CDR2: MNHNS, SASEGT.

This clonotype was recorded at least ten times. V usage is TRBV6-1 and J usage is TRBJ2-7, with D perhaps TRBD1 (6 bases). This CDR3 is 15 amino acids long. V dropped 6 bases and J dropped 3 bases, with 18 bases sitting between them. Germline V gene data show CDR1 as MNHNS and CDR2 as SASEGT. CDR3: CASRSTGLIGYEQYF. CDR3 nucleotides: TGTGCCAGCAGGTCTACAGGGTTGATCGGCTACGAGCAGTACTTC.

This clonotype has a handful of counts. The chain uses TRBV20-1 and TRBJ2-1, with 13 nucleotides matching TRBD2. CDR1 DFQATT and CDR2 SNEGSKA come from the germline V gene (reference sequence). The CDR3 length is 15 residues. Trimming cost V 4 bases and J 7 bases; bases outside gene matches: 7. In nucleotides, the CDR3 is TGCAGTGCTATGGGACTAGCGGGAACGGGGAATGAGCAGTTCTTC. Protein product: CSAMGLAGTGNEQFF.

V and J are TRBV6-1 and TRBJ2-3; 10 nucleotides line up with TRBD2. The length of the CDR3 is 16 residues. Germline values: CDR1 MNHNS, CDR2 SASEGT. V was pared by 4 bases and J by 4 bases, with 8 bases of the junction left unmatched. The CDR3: CASSGKASGSADTQYF. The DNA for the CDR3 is TGTGCCAGCAGTGGGAAAGCTAGCGGGAGTGCAGATACGCAGTATTTT.

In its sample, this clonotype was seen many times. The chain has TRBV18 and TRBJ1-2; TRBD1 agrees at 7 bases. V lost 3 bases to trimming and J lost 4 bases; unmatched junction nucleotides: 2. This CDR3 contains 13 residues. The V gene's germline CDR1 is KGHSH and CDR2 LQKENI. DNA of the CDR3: TGTGCCAGCTCACCTTGGGACAGCTATGGCTACACCTTC. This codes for CASSPWDSYGYTF.

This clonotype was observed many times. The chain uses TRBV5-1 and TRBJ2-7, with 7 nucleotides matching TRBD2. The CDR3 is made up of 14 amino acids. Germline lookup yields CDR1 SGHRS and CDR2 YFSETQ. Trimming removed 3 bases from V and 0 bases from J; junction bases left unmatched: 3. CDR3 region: CASSSGGNSYEQYF. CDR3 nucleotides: TGCGCCAGCAGCTCCGGGGGGAACTCCTACGAGCAGTACTTC.

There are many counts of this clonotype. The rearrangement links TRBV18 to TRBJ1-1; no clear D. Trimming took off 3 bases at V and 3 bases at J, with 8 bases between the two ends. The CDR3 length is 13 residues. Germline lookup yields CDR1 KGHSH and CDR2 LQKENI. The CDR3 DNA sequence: TGTGCCAGCTCACCCGCCCGGGACACTGAAGCTTTCTTT. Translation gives CASSPARDTEAFF.

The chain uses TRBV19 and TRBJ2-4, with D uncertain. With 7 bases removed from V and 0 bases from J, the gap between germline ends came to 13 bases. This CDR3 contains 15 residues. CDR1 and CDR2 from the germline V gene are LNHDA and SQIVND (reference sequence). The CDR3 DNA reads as TGTGCCAGTATGGAAGGGCCAATAGCCAAAAACATTCAGTACTTC. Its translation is CASMEGPIAKNIQYF.

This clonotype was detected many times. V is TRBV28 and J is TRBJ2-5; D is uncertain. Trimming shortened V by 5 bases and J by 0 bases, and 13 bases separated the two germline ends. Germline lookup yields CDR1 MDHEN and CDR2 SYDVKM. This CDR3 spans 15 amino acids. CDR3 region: CASSPRSPYQETQYF. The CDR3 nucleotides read TGTGCCAGCAGTCCTAGATCCCCGTACCAAGAGACCCAGTACTTC.

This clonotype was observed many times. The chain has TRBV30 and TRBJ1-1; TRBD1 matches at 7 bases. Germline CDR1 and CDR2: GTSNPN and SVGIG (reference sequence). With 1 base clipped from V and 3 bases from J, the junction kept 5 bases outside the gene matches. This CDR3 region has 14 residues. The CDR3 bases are TGTGCCTGGAGTGAGGGGGCGCGTGACACTGAAGCTTTCTTT. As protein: CAWSEGARDTEAFF.

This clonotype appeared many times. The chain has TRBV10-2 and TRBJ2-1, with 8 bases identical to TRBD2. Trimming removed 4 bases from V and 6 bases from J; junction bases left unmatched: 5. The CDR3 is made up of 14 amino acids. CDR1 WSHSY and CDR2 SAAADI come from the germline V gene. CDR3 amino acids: CASSVGRARNEQFF. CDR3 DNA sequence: TGCGCCAGCAGTGTCGGGAGGGCCCGCAATGAGCAGTTCTTC.

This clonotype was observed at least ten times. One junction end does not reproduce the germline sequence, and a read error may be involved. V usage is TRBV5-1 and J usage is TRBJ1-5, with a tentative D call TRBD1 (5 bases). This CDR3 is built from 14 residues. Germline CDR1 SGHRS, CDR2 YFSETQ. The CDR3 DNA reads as TGTGCCAGCAGCCGGGGCACGGACAATCAGCCCCAGCATTTT. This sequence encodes CASSRGTDNQPQHF.

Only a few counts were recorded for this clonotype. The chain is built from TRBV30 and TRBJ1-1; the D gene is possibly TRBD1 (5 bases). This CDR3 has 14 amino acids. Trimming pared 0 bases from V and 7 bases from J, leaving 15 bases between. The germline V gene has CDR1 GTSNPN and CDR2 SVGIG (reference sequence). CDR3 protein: CAWSVFGGMVEAFF. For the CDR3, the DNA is TGTGCCTGGAGTGTATTCGGGGGAATGGTTGAAGCTTTCTTT. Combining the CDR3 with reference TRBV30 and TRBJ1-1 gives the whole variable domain SQTIHQWPATLVQPVGSPLSLECTVEGTSNPNLYWYRQAAGRGLQLLFYSVGIGQISSEVPQNLSASRPQDRQFILSSKKLLLSDSGFYLCAWSVFGGMVEAFFGQGTRLTVV.

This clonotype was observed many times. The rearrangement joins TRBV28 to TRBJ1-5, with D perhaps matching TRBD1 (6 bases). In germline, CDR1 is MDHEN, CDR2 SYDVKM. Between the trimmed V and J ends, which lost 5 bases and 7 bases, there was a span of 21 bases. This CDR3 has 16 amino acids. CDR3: CASSGGGAGLGQPQHF. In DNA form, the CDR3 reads TGTGCCAGCAGTGGGGGGGGCGCAGGTTTGGGGCAGCCCCAGCATTTT.

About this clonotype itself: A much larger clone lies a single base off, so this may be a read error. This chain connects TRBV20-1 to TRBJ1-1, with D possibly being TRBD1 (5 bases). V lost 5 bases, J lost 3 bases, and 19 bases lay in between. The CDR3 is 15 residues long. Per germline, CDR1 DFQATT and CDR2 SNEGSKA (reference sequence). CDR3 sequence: CSAPTPGTAYTEAFF. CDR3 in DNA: TGCAGTGCTCCCACCCCCGGGACGGCGTACACTGAAGCTTTCTTT.

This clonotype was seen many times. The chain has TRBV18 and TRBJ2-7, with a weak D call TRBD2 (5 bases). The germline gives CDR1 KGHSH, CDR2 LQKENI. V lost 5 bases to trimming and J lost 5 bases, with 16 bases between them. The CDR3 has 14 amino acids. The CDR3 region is CASSRGSSHDEQYF. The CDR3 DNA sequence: TGTGCCAGCTCAAGAGGGTCGTCCCACGACGAGCAGTACTTC.

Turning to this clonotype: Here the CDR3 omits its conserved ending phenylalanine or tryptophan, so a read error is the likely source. The CDR3 coding sequence is TGTGCCAGCAGCTATAACTCACTTGGAAGCACTGAAGCTTTCCTT. Its translation: CASSYNSLGSTEAFL. The rearrangement joins TRBV6-1 to TRBJ1-1, with no clear D. CDR1 is MNHNS, CDR2 SASEGT, per germline. CDR3 length equals 15 residues. V lost 6 bases, J lost 4 bases, and 18 bases lay in between.